These 2 T cell receptor beta chains share one sample of origin, sequenced in a study of blood T cell repertoires in COVID-19. Data came from immunoSEQ multiplex PCR; TCRdb stores just in-frame clones and leaves some out. Of around 230,000 clones in the sample, approximately 81% are singletons; the top ten hold about 7.4%. The sequencing sample was made of peripheral blood. These receptors originate from a woman older than 75 with acute or convalescent COVID-19.

V gene TRBV5-8 combines with J gene TRBJ2-3, with D maybe TRBD2 (5 bases). CDR1 is SGHTS and CDR2 is YDEGEE in the germline V gene. This CDR3 has 16 residues. V lost 3 bases and J lost 2, with 16 bases in between. The CDR3 bases are TGTGCCAGCAGCTCCACTCGGTGGCTAGCCACAGATACGCAGTATTTT. This encodes CASSSTRWLATDTQYF.

The V call is TRBV7-2, the J call TRBJ2-2; TRBD1 matches at 11 bases. The germline gives CDR1 SGHTA, CDR2 FQGNSA. V trimming: 5 bases; J trimming: 1 base; junction bases outside the gene matches: 6. The CDR3 is 17 residues long. CDR3 bases: TGTGCCAGCAGCCCCTGGGACAGGGGGATGAACACCGGGGAGCTGTTTTTT. This gives the protein CASSPWDRGMNTGELFF.